This passage covers 5 T cell receptor beta chains from one sample sequenced in a study of T cells after yellow fever vaccination. TCRdb re-derived calls from the 5' RACE reads in MiXCR, one entry per CDR3 protein. Here the sample spans some 600,000 distinct CDR3 sequences, around a sixth being singletons. This sample comprised PBMCs, obtained 5 days after the first yellow fever vaccination. The source of these receptors is a man between 18 and 29 years old who received the YFV17D yellow fever vaccine.

This clonotype was seen only a few times. This sequence joins TRBV5-1 and TRBJ2-2; no definite D call. V lost 1 base to trimming and J lost 3 bases, with 7 bases between them. CDR1 is SGHRS, CDR2 YFSETQ, per germline. This CDR3 has 14 amino acids. The CDR3 spells CASSLRPDTGELFF. As DNA, the CDR3 is TGCGCCAGCAGCTTGAGACCGGACACCGGGGAGCTGTTTTTT.

The sample holds a few counts of this clonotype. The chain links TRBV27 to TRBJ1-1; D is unresolved. Trimming removed 0 bases from V and 3 bases from J, with 11 bases in between. Germline V CDR1 and CDR2: MNHEY, SMNVEV (reference sequence). The CDR3 consists of 15 residues. Here the CDR3 DNA reads TGTGCCAGCAGTTTATCCCCCGGCGGTTACACTGAAGCTTTCTTT. Translated, it gives CASSLSPGGYTEAFF.

J is TRBJ1-6 and V is TRBV20-1; D is possibly TRBD1 (6 bases). The CDR3 is 13 amino acids. V gave up 6 bases and J gave up 10 bases, with 16 bases separating them. Germline lookup yields CDR1 DFQATT and CDR2 SNEGSKA (reference sequence). CDR3 in amino acids: CSASNRDGSPLHF. The CDR3 DNA sequence: TGCAGTGCCAGTAACAGGGACGGATCACCCCTCCACTTT.

V gene TRBV7-3 combines with J gene TRBJ2-1; a possible D gene is TRBD1 (6 bases). Germline-derived CDR1 and CDR2 are SGHTA and FQGTGA. This CDR3 has 15 residues. V gave up 2 bases and J gave up 5 bases, with 13 bases separating them. In DNA, the CDR3 is TGTGCCAGCAGCTTATGGGGGCGCCGGAACAATGAGCAGTTCTTC. Residues: CASSLWGRRNNEQFF.

The chain is built from TRBV30 and TRBJ2-7, with 7 bases aligning to TRBD2. Germline V gene lookup returns CDR1 GTSNPN and CDR2 SVGIG (reference sequence). There are 13 residues in the CDR3. J was trimmed by 4 bases and V by 0 bases; bases with no gene match: 3. CDR3 nucleotides: TGTGCCTGGAGTGTACGCGGGGGATACGAGCAGTACTTC. Protein: CAWSVRGGYEQYF.